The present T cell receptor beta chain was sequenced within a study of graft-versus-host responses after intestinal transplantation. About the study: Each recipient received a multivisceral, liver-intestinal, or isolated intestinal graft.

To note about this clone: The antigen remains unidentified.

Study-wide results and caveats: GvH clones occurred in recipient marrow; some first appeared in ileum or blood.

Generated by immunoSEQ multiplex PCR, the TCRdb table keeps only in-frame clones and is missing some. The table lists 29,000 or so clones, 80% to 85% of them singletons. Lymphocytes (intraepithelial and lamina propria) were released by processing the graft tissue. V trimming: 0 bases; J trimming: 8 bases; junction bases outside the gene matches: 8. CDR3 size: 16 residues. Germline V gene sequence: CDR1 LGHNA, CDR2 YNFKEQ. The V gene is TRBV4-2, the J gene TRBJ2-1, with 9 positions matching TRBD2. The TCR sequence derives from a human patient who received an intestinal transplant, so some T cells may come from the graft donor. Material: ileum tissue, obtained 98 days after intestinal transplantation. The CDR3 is CASSQELRGGPDEQFF. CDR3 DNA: TGTGCCAGCAGCCAAGAGTTGCGGGGGGGCCCTGATGAGCAGTTCTTC.